A single sample gave rise to the 28 T cell receptor beta chains below, sequenced in a study of CD8 T cells in Susac syndrome. When the RNA was reverse transcribed, random hexamers were used with an input of roughly 0.45 to 1 ug. A single record per CDR3 protein comes from TCRdb applying MiXCR to the immunoSEQ multiplex PCR reads. The data show about 190,000 distinct CDR3 sequences, 93% seen once. Specimen: CD4+ T cells from PBMCs. The source of these receptors is a human donor in good health.

DNA for the CDR3: TGTGCCAGCAACCCGAGAGGGGGGATCGCCGCAGATACGCAGTATTTT. Its protein is CASNPRGGIAADTQYF. This chain uses TRBV9 with TRBJ2-3; D is possibly TRBD1 or TRBD2 (6 bases each). Per germline, CDR1 SGDLS and CDR2 YYNGEE. The ends were cut back, 6 bases at V and 4 bases at J, with 21 bases in the middle. The CDR3 is 16 residues long.

The chain has TRBV28 and TRBJ1-5; D is unresolved. Trimming left V 5 bases short and J 7 bases short, with 9 bases between. The CDR3 is made up of 12 amino acids. CDR1 and CDR2 (germline): MDHEN, SYDVKM. The CDR3 is CASSQNWQPQHF. DNA for the CDR3: TGTGCCAGCAGTCAAAATTGGCAGCCCCAGCATTTT. The full variable domain, its missing parts supplied by reference TRBV28 and TRBJ1-5, is DVKVTQSSRYLVKRTGEKVFLECVQDMDHENMFWYRQDPGLGLRLIYFSYDVKMKEKGDIPEGYSVSREKKERFSLILESASTNQTSMYLCASSQNWQPQHFGDGTRLSIL.

This chain connects TRBV7-2 to TRBJ2-3; 13 nucleotides match TRBD2. The CDR3 totals 16 residues. Germline trimming cut 5 bases from V and 5 bases from J; bases unmatched to any gene: 7. Germline V gene lookup returns CDR1 SGHTA and CDR2 FQGNSA. CDR3 protein: CASSISLAGGLDTQYF. CDR3 sequence (DNA): TGTGCCAGCAGCATCTCACTAGCGGGGGGGCTAGATACGCAGTATTTT.

The V call is TRBV7-3, the J call TRBJ2-2; D ambiguous. CDR1 SGHTA and CDR2 FQGTGA come from the germline V gene. CDR3 length: 13 amino acids. V was shortened by 4 bases and J by 1 base, with 4 bases between the two germline ends. CDR3 protein: CASSWGNTGELFF. The CDR3 region has the DNA TGTGCCAGCAGCTGGGGGAACACCGGGGAGCTGTTTTTT. The full variable domain, rest sourced from reference TRBV7-3 and TRBJ2-2, is GAGVSQTPSNKVTEKGKYVELRCDPISGHTALYWYRQSLGQGPEFLIYFQGTGAADDSGLPNDRFFAVRPEGSVSTLKIQRTERGDSAVYLCASSWGNTGELFFGEGSRLTVL.

The gene calls are TRBV15 and TRBJ2-3; the match to TRBD2 covers 10 bases. Looked up from germline, CDR1 is LNHNV and CDR2 is YYDKDF (reference sequence). V gave up 7 bases and J gave up 5 bases; unmatched junction bases: 9. This CDR3 comprises 15 residues. This CDR3 is CATIRAGGPKDTQYF. Here the CDR3 DNA reads TGTGCCACCATACGAGCGGGGGGGCCTAAAGATACGCAGTATTTT.

In its sample, this clonotype was seen once. V and J are TRBV6-5 and TRBJ1-2, with 9 nucleotides matching TRBD1. The V and J ends lost 5 bases and 7 bases, in that order; junction bases with no gene match: 11. The CDR3 sequence is 15 residues long. In germline, CDR1 is MNHEY, CDR2 SVGAGI. The CDR3 reads CASSPQGAESGGYTF. In DNA, the CDR3 is TGTGCCAGCAGTCCACAGGGGGCGGAATCTGGTGGCTACACCTTC.

CDR3 sequence reads: CASSTPPPKRGEQFF. The CDR3 DNA is TGTGCCAGCAGTACCCCGCCGCCCAAGCGGGGTGAGCAGTTCTTC. V usage is TRBV12-3 or TRBV12-4 and J usage is TRBJ2-1; 7 nucleotides line up with TRBD2. CDR3 size: 15 residues. Trimming removed 5 bases from V and 9 bases from J; junction bases left unmatched: 13.

This rearrangement joins TRBV10-3 to TRBJ2-5; 7 nucleotides line up with TRBD1. Unmatched junction bases numbered 2, after V lost 4 bases and J lost 3 bases. The V gene's germline CDR1 is ENHRY and CDR2 SYGVKD. This CDR3 comprises 13 residues. The CDR3 sequence: CAISVTGKETQYF. The CDR3 DNA reads as TGTGCCATCAGTGTGACAGGGAAAGAGACCCAGTACTTC.

This chain joins TRBV19 and TRBJ2-2; D is uncertain. Trimming shortened V by 0 bases and J by 4 bases, and 9 bases separated the two germline ends. CDR1 is LNHDA, CDR2 SQIVND, per germline (reference sequence). The CDR3 has 15 amino acids. Here the CDR3 reads CASSIDGLRTGELFF. CDR3 nucleotide sequence: TGTGCCAGTAGTATAGATGGATTGCGCACCGGGGAGCTGTTTTTT.

This clonotype was detected only a few times. The genes are TRBV3-1 and TRBJ1-1; 11 bases agree with TRBD1. The CDR3 has 14 amino acids. The germline V gene encodes CDR1 LGHDT and CDR2 YNNKEL (reference sequence). J lost 5 bases, V lost 5 bases, and 4 bases had no gene match. The CDR3 coding sequence is TGTGCCAGCAGCTTGGGACAGGGGGGAACTGAAGCTTTCTTT. Encoded protein: CASSLGQGGTEAFF.

The CDR3 loop reads CASSRGLQETQYF. The DNA of the CDR3 is TGTGCCAGCAGTCGGGGGCTTCAAGAGACCCAGTACTTC. The rearrangement joins TRBV6-5 to TRBJ2-5, with D tentatively TRBD1 or TRBD2 (6 bases each). V lost 5 bases and J lost 2, with 9 bases in between. CDR1 is MNHEY and CDR2 is SVGAGI in the germline V gene. This CDR3 is 13 amino acids long.

The chain uses TRBV20-1 and TRBJ1-2; 10 bases map to TRBD1. Germline loops: CDR1 DFQATT, CDR2 SNEGSKA (reference sequence). The ends lost 7 bases at V and 4 bases at J; junction bases unmatched: 15. This CDR3 comprises 16 residues. The CDR3 DNA follows: TGCAGTGGCAGCCCCAGACAGGGGGCGCGTGGCTATGGCTACACCTTC. It yields the protein CSGSPRQGARGYGYTF.

The chain couples TRBV7-2 to TRBJ1-5, with D perhaps matching TRBD1 (5 bases). Trimming removed 5 bases from V and 1 base from J, with 12 bases in between. The CDR3 contains 15 residues. Per the germline V gene, CDR1 is SGHTA and CDR2 is FQGNSA. As DNA, the CDR3 is TGTGCCAGCAGCACGGGGACCCAGAGCAATCAGCCCCAGCATTTT. This translates into CASSTGTQSNQPQHF. Filled out from reference TRBV7-2 and TRBJ1-5, the complete variable domain reads GAGVSQSPSNKVTEKGKDVELRCDPISGHTALYWYRQSLGQGLEFLIYFQGNSAPDKSGLPSDRFSAERTGGSVSTLTIQRTQQEDSAVYLCASSTGTQSNQPQHFGDGTRLSIL.

This clonotype has more than one count but fewer than ten. CDR3 amino acids: CASSVGGVNTEAFF. The DNA of the CDR3 is TGTGCCAGCAGCGTAGGTGGGGTCAACACTGAAGCTTTCTTT. This chain uses TRBV9 with TRBJ1-1; D not resolved. The CDR3 has 14 residues. CDR1 is SGDLS, CDR2 YYNGEE, per germline. V was cut by 0 bases and J by 2 bases, with 8 bases left in between.

This chain joins TRBV7-2 and TRBJ1-1; D is undetermined. V shed 7 bases and J shed 1 base, with 13 bases lying between them. The germline gives CDR1 SGHTA, CDR2 FQGNSA. The CDR3 sequence is 14 residues long. CDR3 coding DNA: TGTGCCAGCACTTATAGGGTGAGGAACACTGAAGCTTTCTTT. As protein: CASTYRVRNTEAFF.

CDR3 loop: CATSDKDRDPNTGELFF. The CDR3 region has the DNA TGTGCCACCAGTGATAAAGACAGGGACCCGAACACCGGGGAGCTGTTTTTT. The rearrangement uses TRBV24-1 and TRBJ2-2, with 7 bases fitting TRBD1. The V gene end was trimmed by 3 bases and the J gene end by 0 bases; junction bases not matched to a gene: 6. The V gene's germline CDR1 is KGHDR and CDR2 SFDVKD. The CDR3 length is 17 residues.

Here the CDR3 reads CASSQDLNPNEKLFF. CDR3 sequence (DNA): TGTGCCAGCAGCCAAGATCTTAACCCTAATGAAAAACTGTTTTTT. The chain employs TRBV14 and TRBJ1-4; D unclear. The CDR3 spans 15 residues. In germline, CDR1 is SGHDN, CDR2 FVKESK. V lost 0 bases and J 3 bases, leaving 8 bases between the germline ends.

The chain is built from TRBV4-2 and TRBJ1-1, with TRBD1 matching 11 bases. With V trimmed by 3 bases and J by 2 bases, 5 bases remained unmatched. This CDR3 has 16 amino acids. In germline, CDR1 is LGHNA, CDR2 YNFKEQ. CDR3 region: CASSQAGTGGNTEAFF. The CDR3 DNA is TGTGCCAGCAGCCAGGCTGGGACAGGGGGAAACACTGAAGCTTTCTTT.

This sequence joins TRBV5-1 and TRBJ2-5; D may be TRBD2 (6 bases). V dropped 7 bases and J dropped 0 bases, with 16 bases sitting between them. From germline, CDR1 is SGHRS and CDR2 YFSETQ. This CDR3 is 15 amino acids long. CDR3 amino acids: CASAKDGGNQETQYF. In nucleotides, the CDR3 is TGCGCCAGCGCAAAGGATGGAGGGAACCAAGAGACCCAGTACTTC.

The chain employs TRBV20-1 and TRBJ1-2; possible D gene TRBD1, 6 bases. From germline, CDR1 is DFQATT and CDR2 SNEGSKA (reference sequence). The CDR3 runs 14 residues. The V and J ends lost 4 bases and 5 bases respectively, with 17 bases between them. CDR3 sequence reads: CSAMGLRDTYGYTF. CDR3 DNA sequence: TGCAGTGCTATGGGCCTCCGGGACACATATGGCTACACCTTC.

The chain joins TRBV20-1 to TRBJ1-2; D unclear. CDR1 is DFQATT, CDR2 SNEGSKA, per germline (reference sequence). V lost 1 base to trimming and J lost 1 base, with 10 bases between them. The CDR3 length is 14 residues. CDR3: CSARGAGLNYGYTF. The CDR3 bases are TGCAGTGCTAGAGGGGCAGGACTTAACTATGGCTACACCTTC.

This clonotype turned up a few times. J is TRBJ1-6 and V is TRBV6-5; the match to TRBD1 covers 7 bases. Germline trimming cut 1 base from V and 7 bases from J; bases unmatched to any gene: 4. The CDR3 totals 15 residues. Germline CDR1 reads MNHEY; CDR2 reads SVGAGI. The CDR3: CASSYWTGGNSPLHF. The DNA for the CDR3 is TGTGCCAGCAGTTACTGGACAGGAGGGAATTCACCCCTCCACTTT.

This sequence joins TRBV14 and TRBJ2-2; 10 bases are shared with TRBD1. V was pared by 4 bases and J by 6 bases, with 11 bases of the junction left unmatched. This CDR3 spans 17 amino acids. In germline, CDR1 is SGHDN, CDR2 FVKESK. CDR3 nucleotide sequence: TGTGCCAGCAGCCCTAGAAGGGACAGGGGACGAGCCGGGGAGCTGTTTTTT. This codes for CASSPRRDRGRAGELFF.

The chain recombines TRBV5-4 with TRBJ2-7; possibly TRBD2 for D (5 bases). In germline, CDR1 is SGHNT, CDR2 YYREEE (reference sequence). The CDR3 is 13 residues long. Trimming removed 5 bases from V and 6 bases from J, with 15 bases in between. The CDR3 sequence: CASSFPLGGEQYF. The CDR3 region has the DNA TGTGCCAGCAGTTTTCCTTTAGGAGGCGAGCAGTACTTC.

This clonotype was seen once. The rearrangement joins TRBV20-1 to TRBJ1-5; no firm D call. V lost 2 bases to trimming and J lost 9 bases, with 11 bases between them. This CDR3 has 12 amino acids. Germline V gene data show CDR1 as DFQATT and CDR2 as SNEGSKA (reference sequence). Here the CDR3 DNA reads TGCAGTGCTAGAACCGGCTGGGGGCCCCAGCATTTT. Amino acids: CSARTGWGPQHF.

The chain carries TRBV28 and TRBJ1-1; D is perhaps TRBD1 (6 bases). The CDR3 is made up of 13 amino acids. V lost 8 bases to trimming and J lost 6 bases, with 16 bases between them. Germline CDR1 is MDHEN and CDR2 is SYDVKM. Here the CDR3 DNA reads TGTGCCAGCGCATACCCTACAGGGTCTGAAGCTTTCTTT. This translates into CASAYPTGSEAFF. Supplemented by reference TRBV28 and TRBJ1-1, the full variable domain reads DVKVTQSSRYLVKRTGEKVFLECVQDMDHENMFWYRQDPGLGLRLIYFSYDVKMKEKGDIPEGYSVSREKKERFSLILESASTNQTSMYLCASAYPTGSEAFFGQGTRLTVV.

This clonotype was found once. The V gene is TRBV7-2, the J gene TRBJ1-2; TRBD1 is a possible D gene (5 bases). Deletions cut 8 bases from V and 7 bases from J, with 14 bases between. The CDR3 loop spans 12 amino acids. Germline V lookup: CDR1 SGHTA, CDR2 FQGNSA. The CDR3 is CASRAPGLGYTF. The DNA of the CDR3 is TGTGCCAGCCGCGCCCCAGGGCTTGGCTACACCTTC.

The V gene is TRBV30, the J gene TRBJ2-7, with D perhaps matching TRBD1 (6 bases). This CDR3 has 14 residues. V lost 3 bases and J lost 6, with 18 bases in between. Per the germline V gene, CDR1 is GTSNPN and CDR2 is SVGIG (reference sequence). The CDR3 reads CAWSPGTRGGEQYF. DNA for the CDR3: TGTGCCTGGAGCCCCGGGACAAGGGGTGGCGAGCAGTACTTC.